The 27 T cell receptor beta chains in this list originate from one sample, sequenced in a study of T-cell reconstitution after alpha-beta-depleted transplantation in children. The authors prepared the TCRbeta library with unique molecular identifiers. TCRdb reprocessed the PCR reads with MiXCR, giving one entry per CDR3 protein. The sample includes some 530,000 distinct CDR3 sequences, around 13% seen only once; the top ten take around 5.6%. Here the sequenced sample was PBMCs from the stem cell graft donor, taken from the stem cell graft. The receptors here all came from a human donor who donated a stem cell graft to a child with combined immunodeficiency.

Ten or more counts support this clonotype. The V and J genes are TRBV11-1 and TRBJ2-1, with D possibly TRBD2 on 5 matching bases. Germline CDR1 is SGHAT and CDR2 is FQDESV (reference sequence). V lost 3 bases and J lost 9, with 9 bases in between. The CDR3 is 12 amino acids. CDR3 nucleotide sequence: TGTGCCAGCAGCTTGAGGGTGGGTGAGCAGTTCTTC. As protein: CASSLRVGEQFF.

This clonotype was detected a few times. The V gene is TRBV20-1, the J gene TRBJ1-5, with D perhaps TRBD1 (5 bases). The germline gives CDR1 DFQATT, CDR2 SNEGSKA (reference sequence). V lost 6 bases and J lost 0, with 15 bases in between. The CDR3 spans 15 residues. This CDR3 is CSASDREHSNQPQHF. For the CDR3, the DNA is TGCAGTGCATCAGACAGAGAACATAGCAATCAGCCCCAGCATTTT.

The V call is TRBV5-5, the J call TRBJ2-5; D is tentatively TRBD1 or TRBD2 (6 bases each). Trimming took 4 bases from V and 5 from J, leaving 18 bases between them. The CDR3 runs to 15 residues. Germline-derived CDR1 and CDR2 are SGHKS and YYEKEE (reference sequence). The CDR3 nucleotides read TGTGCCAGCAGCCCAGGGGCTGTAGGGGGGGAGACCCAGTACTTC. It codes for CASSPGAVGGETQYF. The full variable domain, with the rest looked up from reference TRBV5-5 and TRBJ2-5, is DAGVTQSPTHLIKTRGQQVTLRCSPISGHKSVSWYQQVLGQGPQFIFQYYEKEERGRGNFPDRFSARQFPNYSSELNVNALLLGDSALYLCASSPGAVGGETQYFGPGTRLLVL.

V and J are TRBV6-4 and TRBJ2-5, with 7 nucleotides matching TRBD1. From germline, CDR1 is MRHNA and CDR2 SNTAGT. The CDR3 covers 13 residues. V gave up 5 bases and J gave up 5 bases; unmatched junction bases: 5. This CDR3 is CASSPTTGETQYF. Here the CDR3 DNA reads TGTGCCAGCAGTCCAACGACAGGGGAGACCCAGTACTTC.

This chain connects TRBV29-1 to TRBJ2-7; 7 nucleotides match TRBD1. The germline V gene encodes CDR1 SQVTM and CDR2 ANQGSEA. The CDR3 runs to 12 residues. J was trimmed by 1 base and V by 4 bases; bases with no gene match: 1. CDR3 residues: CSVAGQSYEQYF. CDR3 bases: TGCAGCGTTGCGGGACAGTCCTACGAGCAGTACTTC.

The gene calls are TRBV7-9 and TRBJ2-6, with D hard to call. V lost 5 bases to trimming and J lost 3 bases, with 11 bases between them. This CDR3 comprises 15 residues. CDR1 and CDR2 from the germline V gene are SEHNR and FQNEAQ (reference sequence). The CDR3 sequence is CASSNLRFGANVLTF. In nucleotides, the CDR3 is TGTGCCAGCAGCAACTTGCGATTTGGGGCCAACGTCCTGACTTTC.

This clonotype has ten or more counts. V and J are TRBV9 and TRBJ2-2; D is possibly TRBD1 or TRBD2 (6 bases each). The V gene lost 3 bases and the J gene lost 7 bases, with 13 bases spanning the gap. The germline CDR1 and CDR2 sequences are SGDLS and YYNGEE. The CDR3 contains 14 residues. CDR3 in amino acids: CASSEGGVDGELFF. The CDR3 DNA is TGTGCCAGCAGCGAGGGGGGCGTGGACGGGGAGCTGTTTTTT.

This clonotype turned up a few times. This sequence joins TRBV4-3 and TRBJ1-2; no firm D call. In germline, CDR1 is LGHNA, CDR2 YSLEER. This CDR3 region has 14 residues. V lost 1 base, J lost 2 bases, and 8 bases lay in between. This CDR3 is CASSQGARNYGYTF. The CDR3 bases are TGCGCCAGCAGCCAAGGTGCCAGGAACTATGGCTACACCTTC.

This clonotype came up many times. CDR3 bases: TGTGCCAGCAGTTTTAGGACTAGTGGCTATGAGCAGTTCTTC. Translating gives CASSFRTSGYEQFF. The rearrangement joins TRBV12-3 or TRBV12-4 to TRBJ2-1; 7 nucleotides align to TRBD2. V lost 3 bases to trimming and J lost 8 bases; unmatched junction nucleotides: 7. The CDR3 has 14 amino acids.

This clonotype came up a few times. V gene TRBV5-1 combines with J gene TRBJ1-3, with D possibly TRBD1 on 5 matching bases. Trimming stripped 2 bases from V and 0 bases from J, with 9 bases between. Per germline, CDR1 SGHRS and CDR2 YFSETQ. This CDR3 is built from 15 residues. CDR3 amino acids: CASSFTGTSGNTIYF. CDR3 coding DNA: TGCGCCAGCAGCTTTACGGGGACCTCTGGAAACACCATATATTTT.

This clonotype was counted a few times. The genes are TRBV6-2 or TRBV6-3 and TRBJ2-7; D is perhaps TRBD1 (6 bases). V lost 2 bases and J 3 bases, leaving 26 bases between the germline ends. Germline V gene lookup returns CDR1 MNHEY and CDR2 SVGEGT. The CDR3 covers 19 residues. CDR3 residues: CASSYEPPGILTGIYEQYF. Here the CDR3 DNA reads TGTGCCAGCAGTTACGAACCTCCGGGTATTCTGACAGGAATCTACGAGCAGTACTTC.

The chain's CDR3 is CSVEELAGGTFQETQYF. CDR3 DNA: TGCAGCGTTGAGGAGCTAGCGGGGGGGACTTTCCAAGAGACCCAGTACTTC. This sequence joins TRBV29-1 and TRBJ2-5, with 12 bases identical to TRBD2. With 3 bases clipped from V and 1 base from J, the junction kept 9 bases outside the gene matches. The germline gives CDR1 SQVTM, CDR2 ANQGSEA. The CDR3 is 17 residues long.

Only a few counts were recorded for this clonotype. The chain is built from TRBV5-1 and TRBJ2-1; 8 nucleotides agree with TRBD2. The trim removed 3 bases at V and 7 bases at J, leaving 21 bases unmatched. Germline CDR1 and CDR2: SGHRS and YFSETQ. The CDR3 loop spans 19 amino acids. CDR3 amino acids: CASSSYGRGPGGVMNEQFF. The CDR3, as DNA: TGCGCCAGCAGCTCCTATGGCAGGGGTCCCGGGGGGGTCATGAATGAGCAGTTCTTC.

The table lists this clonotype with many counts. The chain joins TRBV9 to TRBJ2-6; D is undetermined. The V end was cut by 3 bases, the J end by 5 bases, with 3 bases between. CDR1 is SGDLS and CDR2 is YYNGEE in the germline V gene. This CDR3 is 12 amino acids long. The CDR3 sequence is CASSARANVLTF. The CDR3 nucleotides read TGTGCCAGCAGCGCACGGGCCAACGTCCTGACTTTC.

The chain is built from TRBV27 and TRBJ2-1; 13 positions match TRBD2. The junction had 17 bases not matched to a gene; V was cut back by 5 bases and J by 7 bases. From germline, CDR1 is MNHEY and CDR2 SMNVEV (reference sequence). This CDR3 region has 19 residues. CDR3 nucleotides: TGTGCCAGCAGTCTAGGGTTGTACTCAACTAGCGGGAGGGGGAATGAGCAGTTCTTC. It specifies CASSLGLYSTSGRGNEQFF.

V usage is TRBV13 and J usage is TRBJ2-1, with D unresolved. The CDR3 consists of 15 residues. V lost 3 bases and J lost 0, with 9 bases in between. Germline V gene lookup returns CDR1 PRHDT and CDR2 FYEKMQ (reference sequence). CDR3 sequence (DNA): TGTGCCAGCAGCTTGATCCAGAGCTCCTACAATGAGCAGTTCTTC. This translates into CASSLIQSSYNEQFF.

The gene calls are TRBV9 and TRBJ1-5; a weak D match, TRBD1 (5 bases). The CDR3 spans 15 residues. Trimming pared 3 bases from V and 2 bases from J, leaving 12 bases between. Germline CDR1 reads SGDLS; CDR2 reads YYNGEE. The CDR3 loop reads CASSERGGGNQPQHF. CDR3 bases: TGTGCCAGCAGCGAAAGGGGTGGGGGCAATCAGCCCCAGCATTTT.

V usage is TRBV28 and J usage is TRBJ2-7, with D possibly being TRBD1 (5 bases). The CDR3 totals 15 residues. Between the trimmed V and J ends, which lost 1 base and 1 base, there was a span of 11 bases. In germline, CDR1 is MDHEN, CDR2 SYDVKM. In DNA form, the CDR3 reads TGTGCCAGCAGTTTATTGGCAGGGTTTTCCTACGAGCAGTACTTC. Its protein is CASSLLAGFSYEQYF.

The rearrangement joins TRBV29-1 to TRBJ1-2; D call uncertain. Trimming took off 1 base at V and 6 bases at J, with 6 bases between the two ends. The CDR3 covers 11 residues. Germline V gives CDR1 SQVTM, CDR2 ANQGSEA. CDR3 amino acids: CSVEGGNGYTF. The DNA of the CDR3 is TGCAGCGTTGAAGGCGGGAATGGCTACACCTTC.

At least ten counts were recorded for this clonotype. This chain uses TRBV12-3 or TRBV12-4 with TRBJ2-2; perhaps D is TRBD1 or TRBD2 (5 bases each). The CDR3 is 16 residues long. V lost 4 bases to trimming and J lost 0 bases, with 12 bases between them. This chain's CDR3 is CASSYTGATNTGELFF. The CDR3 DNA follows: TGTGCCAGCAGTTATACCGGGGCAACGAACACCGGGGAGCTGTTTTTT.

This clonotype was recorded a few times. The chain employs TRBV4-3 and TRBJ2-5; D uncertain. The V gene's germline CDR1 is LGHNA and CDR2 YSLEER. The CDR3 extends over 15 amino acids. Trimming cost V 0 bases and J 6 bases, with 14 bases left between them. The CDR3 sequence is CASSQDLGQAQTQYF. DNA for the CDR3: TGCGCCAGCAGCCAAGATCTCGGCCAAGCACAGACCCAGTACTTC.

This clonotype was seen at least ten times. This sequence joins TRBV29-1 and TRBJ2-7, with 8 nucleotides matching TRBD1. The CDR3 extends over 12 amino acids. V shed 7 bases, J shed 2 bases, and the junction held 4 bases outside the gene matches. From germline, CDR1 is SQVTM and CDR2 ANQGSEA. In nucleotides, the CDR3 is TGCAGCGCCCGGACAGGGACCTACGAGCAGTACTTC. This gives the protein CSARTGTYEQYF.

The chain employs TRBV18 and TRBJ2-7; tentatively, D is TRBD2 (5 bases). Germline-derived CDR1 and CDR2 are KGHSH and LQKENI. CDR3 size: 14 residues. The V end was cut by 2 bases, the J end by 4 bases, with 12 bases between. The CDR3 DNA reads TGTGCCAGCTCACCAGACGGGGTCGGGTACGAGCAGTACTTC. The encoded protein is CASSPDGVGYEQYF.

This chain links TRBV5-1 with TRBJ2-1; TRBD1 matches 12 bases. This CDR3 is 17 amino acids long. Germline V lookup: CDR1 SGHRS, CDR2 YFSETQ. V lost 0 bases, J lost 7 bases, and 8 bases stayed unmatched. The CDR3 nucleotides are TGCGCCAGCAGCTTGGTGGGGACAGGGGGCATGGCTAATGAGCAGTTCTTC. It yields the protein CASSLVGTGGMANEQFF.

This clonotype has just a few counts. The chain is built from TRBV25-1 and TRBJ1-1, with D unclear. Trimming left V 3 bases short and J 7 bases short, with 12 bases between. Per germline, CDR1 MGHDK and CDR2 SYGVNS. The CDR3 consists of 13 residues. In nucleotides, the CDR3 is TGTGCCAGCAGTGACCCGAACAACCGTGAAGCTTTCTTT. This encodes CASSDPNNREAFF.

V gene TRBV7-9 combines with J gene TRBJ2-1; 8 nucleotides line up with TRBD2. V shed 1 base, J shed 7 bases, and the junction held 6 bases outside the gene matches. Germline loops: CDR1 SEHNR, CDR2 FQNEAQ (reference sequence). The CDR3 covers 15 residues. The CDR3 sequence: CASSLEAGEGNEQFF. DNA of the CDR3: TGTGCCAGCAGCTTAGAAGCGGGAGAGGGTAATGAGCAGTTCTTC.

This clonotype was counted a few times. The chain joins TRBV5-1 to TRBJ1-1; D call uncertain. This CDR3 has 14 amino acids. The germline CDR1 and CDR2 sequences are SGHRS and YFSETQ. V gave up 1 base and J gave up 8 bases, with 15 bases separating them. CDR3 loop: CASSLTGPLGEAFF. The CDR3 DNA sequence: TGCGCCAGCAGCTTGACGGGCCCCTTAGGGGAAGCTTTCTTT. Complete variable domain (other parts from reference TRBV5-1 and TRBJ1-1): KAGVTQTPRYLIKTRGQQVTLSCSPISGHRSVSWYQQTPGQGLQFLFEYFSETQRNKGNFPGRFSGRQFSNSRSEMNVSTLELGDSALYLCASSLTGPLGEAFFGQGTRLTVV.